The T cell receptor beta chain described here comes from a study of T-cell reconstitution after alpha-beta-depleted transplantation in children. Study-wide results and limits: As was reported, about two months after transplant, alpha-beta T cells came from several hundred expanded graft clones. At day 60, the high TCRbeta diversity found in some patients originated from recipient T cells and thymic progenitors that had survived.

A TCRbeta library incorporating unique molecular identifiers was prepared. MiXCR, run by TCRdb on the PCR reads, gives a single entry per CDR3 protein. This sample has fewer than 750,000 distinct CDR3 sequences; 25% to 30% occur once, and the top ten carry just over 35%. A note on this clonotype: Its cognate antigen is unknown.

Between the trimmed V and J ends, which lost 5 bases and 0 bases, there was a span of 15 bases. The length of the CDR3 is 16 residues. The V gene's germline CDR1 is SGDLS and CDR2 YYNGEE. This sequence was found in a boy less than two years old with Wiskott-Aldrich syndrome, due to receive a stem cell transplant. Sequenced material: PBMCs, taken before TCRalphabeta/CD19-depleted stem cell transplant. The gene calls are TRBV9 and TRBJ2-1; D perhaps matches TRBD2 (6 bases). The CDR3 nucleotides read TGTGCCAGCAGGGCCGCAGGCGGGACCTCCTACAATGAGCAGTTCTTC. This sequence encodes CASRAAGGTSYNEQFF. Full variable domain (rest looked up from reference TRBV9 and TRBJ2-1): DSGVTQTPKHLITATGQRVTLRCSPRSGDLSVYWYQQSLDQGLQFLIQYYNGEERAKGNILERFSAQQFPDLHSELNLSSLELGDSALYFCASRAAGGTSYNEQFFGPGTRLTVL.